These T cell receptor beta chains were read from a single sample in a study of blood T cell repertoires in COVID-19. Repertoires were generated with immunoSEQ multiplex PCR, while TCRdb's copy carries only in-frame clones and drops some. In the table there are 110,000 or so clones, 60% to 85% of which are singletons. The sequencing input was peripheral blood. These receptors were collected from a man between 65 and 85 years old with acute or convalescent COVID-19. Each CDR3 is given with its conserved first and last residue. The D gene is left open where the match is weak. Some rows have no size entry. The others give once, few or many, or a class for an expanded clone.

CASTGITGELFF | TGTGCCAGCACAGGCATCACCGGGGAGCTGTTTTTT | TRBV9 | - | - | TRBJ2-2
CASSLNSKTEAFF | TGTGCCAGCAGCTTAAACTCGAAAACTGAAGCTTTCTTT | TRBV7-2 | - | - | TRBJ1-1
CASSETGGLWEQYF | TGTGCCAGCAGTGAAACAGGGGGTTTGTGGGAGCAGTACTTC | TRBV2 | TRBD1 | - | TRBJ2-7
CASSQGGLASSTGELFF | TGTGCCAGCAGCCAAGGTGGACTAGCCTCATCCACCGGGGAGCTGTTTTTT | TRBV3-1/TRBV3-2 | TRBD2 | - | TRBJ2-2
CATSNGLRGNTEAFF | TGTGCCACCAGCAACGGGCTTCGGGGTAACACTGAAGCTTTCTTT | TRBV15 | - | - | TRBJ1-1
CASSYLTGTGELFF | TGTGCCAGCAGTTACCTGACAGGGACCGGGGAGCTGTTTTTT | TRBV6-5 | TRBD1 | - | TRBJ2-2
CASLSPERAFTEAFF | TGTGCCAGCTTAAGTCCCGAACGCGCGTTCACTGAAGCTTTCTTT | TRBV2 | - | - | TRBJ1-1
CASRPDRYTEAFF | TGTGCCAGCAGGCCGGACAGATACACTGAAGCTTTCTTT | TRBV28 | - | - | TRBJ1-1
CASSLRQNTGELFF | TGTGCCAGCAGCTTGAGACAGAACACCGGGGAGCTGTTTTTT | TRBV5-5 | - | - | TRBJ2-2
CASSYGTGGTEAFF | TGCGCCAGCAGCTACGGGACAGGGGGCACTGAAGCTTTCTTT | TRBV5-1 | TRBD1 | - | TRBJ1-1
CATRGHSGNTIYF | TGTGCCACCAGGGGGCATTCAGGAAACACCATATATTTT | TRBV7-8 | TRBD1 | few | TRBJ1-3
CASSVRDRETQYF | TGTGCCAGCAGCGTCCGGGACAGGGAAACCCAGTACTTC | TRBV9 | TRBD1 | once | TRBJ2-5
CATSISYSNQPQHF | TGTGCCACCAGCATTAGTTATAGCAATCAGCCCCAGCATTTT | TRBV15 | - | - | TRBJ1-5
CAWKLAGEQFF | TGTGCCTGGAAACTAGCGGGGGAGCAGTTCTTC | TRBV30 | TRBD2 | - | TRBJ2-1
CSASPPSDSYEQYF | TGCAGTGCTAGTCCACCTTCAGACTCCTACGAGCAGTACTTC | TRBV20-1 | - | - | TRBJ2-7
CSVEGLGQGSDTQYF | TGCAGCGTTGAGGGGCTTGGACAGGGAAGCGATACGCAGTATTTT | TRBV29-1 | TRBD1 | once | TRBJ2-3
CASSAGMTDTQYF | TGTGCCAGCAGCGCCGGGATGACAGATACGCAGTATTTT | TRBV9 | - | - | TRBJ2-3
CSVGDRSNTGELFF | TGCAGCGTTGGGGACAGATCGAACACCGGGGAGCTGTTTTTT | TRBV29-1 | TRBD1 | - | TRBJ2-2
CATSDLKTGRETQYF | TGTGCCACCAGTGACCTCAAAACAGGGAGAGAGACCCAGTACTTC | TRBV24-1 | - | - | TRBJ2-5
CASSSPPGQGWNEKLFF | TGTGCCAGCAGCTCCCCCCCTGGACAGGGATGGAATGAAAAACTGTTTTTT | TRBV7-6 | TRBD1 | - | TRBJ1-4
CASSQGPGQSYGYTF | TGTGCCAGCAGCCAAGGCCCGGGACAGAGCTATGGCTACACCTTC | TRBV3-1/TRBV3-2 | TRBD1 | - | TRBJ1-2
CAWDPGQGERDTQYF | TGTGCCTGGGACCCGGGACAGGGAGAAAGGGATACGCAGTATTTT | TRBV30 | TRBD1 | few | TRBJ2-3
CASSGGQGAAYEQYF | TGTGCCAGCAGTGGGGGACAGGGGGCTGCCTACGAGCAGTACTTC | TRBV2 | TRBD1 | - | TRBJ2-7
CASSIGTGFGEQYF | TGTGCCAGTAGTATTGGGACAGGGTTTGGCGAGCAGTACTTC | TRBV19 | TRBD1 | once | TRBJ2-7
CASSQGLAAYNEQFF | TGTGCCAGCAGCCAGGGACTAGCAGCTTACAATGAGCAGTTCTTC | TRBV7-3 | TRBD2 | - | TRBJ2-1